These 10 T cell receptor beta chains were sequenced from one sample in a study of human T cells and chemical hapten exposure. Indicated time point: pre-sensitization, week 0. Treatment indicated: therapeutic diphenylcyclopropenone sensitization with weekly scalp DPC. TCRdb reanalysed the RACE reads using MiXCR and keeps one entry per CDR3 protein. The sample records fewer than 300,000 distinct CDR3 sequences, 7.5% to 10% being singletons. The sample consisted of whole blood, taken in connection with sensitization to the hapten diphenylcyclopropenone (DPC). Receptor source: a woman aged 40 to 50 with alopecia areata. Some clones in this sample may be carry-over from other donors' samples.

V gene TRBV7-2 combines with J gene TRBJ1-1, with D unresolved. The V end lost 5 bases, the J end lost 1 base, and 14 bases lay between the germline ends. This CDR3 contains 15 residues. Per the germline V gene, CDR1 is SGHTA and CDR2 is FQGNSA. Here the CDR3 DNA reads TGTGCCAGCAGCCTAACCCCGACGGAGAACACTGAAGCTTTCTTT. Translating it yields CASSLTPTENTEAFF.

This clonotype came up many times. V is TRBV7-2 and J is TRBJ2-4; weak D call: TRBD1 (5 bases). Trimming pared 6 bases from V and 6 bases from J, leaving 15 bases between. This CDR3 has 14 residues. Germline values: CDR1 SGHTA, CDR2 FQGNSA. In DNA form, the CDR3 reads TGTGCCAGCAGTCCAGGGTCAGGGCGAAACATTCAGTACTTC. Protein sequence: CASSPGSGRNIQYF.

The rearrangement joins TRBV13 to TRBJ2-7, with TRBD2 matching 13 bases. Per the germline V gene, CDR1 is PRHDT and CDR2 is FYEKMQ (reference sequence). The CDR3 consists of 14 residues. After removal of 5 bases from V and 6 bases from J, the junction contained 4 bases not matched to a gene. This CDR3 reads CASSARTSGGEQYF. CDR3 nucleotide sequence: TGTGCCAGCAGCGCGAGGACTAGCGGGGGCGAGCAGTACTTC.

This clonotype has only a few counts. The rearrangement joins TRBV5-1 to TRBJ2-5, with TRBD1 matching 8 bases. The CDR3 is made up of 14 amino acids. Germline V gives CDR1 SGHRS, CDR2 YFSETQ. After removal of 3 bases from V and 4 bases from J, the junction contained 5 bases not matched to a gene. In nucleotides, the CDR3 is TGCGCCAGCAGCTATTCAGGGGGCCGAGAGACCCAGTACTTC. Translation gives CASSYSGGRETQYF.

This clonotype was observed a few times. The gene calls are TRBV5-1 and TRBJ2-2; 8 nucleotides align to TRBD1. J gave up 5 bases and V 4 bases, and 7 bases lay outside the gene matches. CDR3 length: 15 amino acids. Germline lookup yields CDR1 SGHRS and CDR2 YFSETQ. Here the CDR3 DNA reads TGCGCCAGCAGCCGCGGACAGGGAGCGACCGGGGAGCTGTTTTTT. Translated, it gives CASSRGQGATGELFF.

The chain uses TRBV3-1 and TRBJ2-1, with 10 bases lining up with TRBD2. The CDR3 runs 15 residues. CDR1 and CDR2 from the germline V gene are LGHDT and YNNKEL (reference sequence). The ends lost 3 bases at V and 8 bases at J; junction bases unmatched: 7. CDR3 sequence: CASSQSGRAIDEQFF. In DNA form, the CDR3 reads TGTGCCAGCAGCCAGAGCGGGAGGGCCATCGATGAGCAGTTCTTC.

In this sample, this clonotype turned up a few times. J is TRBJ2-3 and V is TRBV10-2; no clear D gene. Germline V lookup: CDR1 WSHSY, CDR2 SAAADI. The CDR3 length is 14 residues. Trimming took off 6 bases at V and 1 base at J, with 11 bases between the two ends. The CDR3: CASRSSLGTDTQYF. CDR3 sequence (DNA): TGCGCCAGCAGGTCCTCTCTTGGCACAGATACGCAGTATTTT.

This clonotype was seen more than once but under ten times. CDR3 sequence reads: CAISESGLADTGELFF. The CDR3 DNA reads as TGTGCCATCAGTGAGTCGGGACTAGCGGATACCGGGGAGCTGTTTTTT. This chain uses TRBV10-3 with TRBJ2-2; TRBD2 matches 11 bases. Germline V gene data show CDR1 as ENHRY and CDR2 as SYGVKD. The CDR3 sequence is 16 residues long. The junction had 2 bases not matched to a gene; V was cut back by 0 bases and J by 5 bases.

The rearrangement uses TRBV28 and TRBJ1-1, with D possibly being TRBD1 (6 bases). The CDR3 contains 15 residues. CDR1 is MDHEN and CDR2 is SYDVKM in the germline V gene. The V and J ends lost 5 bases and 0 bases respectively, with 13 bases between them. The CDR3 bases are TGTGCCAGCAGTGGTCAGGGGTCTCTGAACACTGAAGCTTTCTTT. Translating it yields CASSGQGSLNTEAFF. Variable domain in full (rest from reference TRBV28 and TRBJ1-1): DVKVTQSSRYLVKRTGEKVFLECVQDMDHENMFWYRQDPGLGLRLIYFSYDVKMKEKGDIPEGYSVSREKKERFSLILESASTNQTSMYLCASSGQGSLNTEAFFGQGTRLTVV.

This clonotype was detected only a few times. For the CDR3, the DNA is TGTGCCAGCAGTCCATCCAGGGGGCGCCCCGGGGAGCTGTTTTTT. Protein sequence: CASSPSRGRPGELFF. This chain links TRBV6-2 or TRBV6-3 with TRBJ2-2, with 8 nucleotides matching TRBD1. This CDR3 is 15 amino acids long. After removal of 5 bases from V and 6 bases from J, the junction contained 8 bases not matched to a gene. CDR1 and CDR2 from the germline V gene are MNHEY and SVGEGT.